This TCR beta chain was captured in a study of blood T cell repertoires in COVID-19. This CDR3 region has 12 residues. From germline, CDR1 is LNHDA and CDR2 SQIVND (reference sequence). Trimming shortened V by 8 bases and J by 8 bases, and 15 bases separated the two germline ends. This table comes from immunoSEQ multiplex PCR, and its TCRdb copy is limited to in-frame clones, with some not included. Of about 150,000 clones detected, 70% to 90% appear once; the ten largest clones hold about 2.5%. The origin of this receptor is an older woman with acute or convalescent COVID-19. The sequenced sample was peripheral blood. The rearrangement links TRBV19 to TRBJ1-2; D not certain. Here the CDR3 reads CASVPGIGGYTF. The CDR3 nucleotides read TGTGCCAGTGTTCCCGGGATTGGGGGCTACACCTTC.